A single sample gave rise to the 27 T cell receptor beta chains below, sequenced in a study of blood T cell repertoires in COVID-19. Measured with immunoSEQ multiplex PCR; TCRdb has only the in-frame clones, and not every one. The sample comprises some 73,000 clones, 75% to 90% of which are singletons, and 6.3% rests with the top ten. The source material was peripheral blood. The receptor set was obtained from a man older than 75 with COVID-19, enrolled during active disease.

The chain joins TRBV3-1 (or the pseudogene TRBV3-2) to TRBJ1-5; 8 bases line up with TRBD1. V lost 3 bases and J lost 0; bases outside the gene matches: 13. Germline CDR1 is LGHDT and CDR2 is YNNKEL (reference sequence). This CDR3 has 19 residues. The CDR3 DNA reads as TGTGCCAGCAGCCATATAACAGGGGGGCGTTCGTATAGCAATCAGCCCCAGCATTTT. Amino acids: CASSHITGGRSYSNQPQHF.

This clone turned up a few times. CDR3 bases: TGTGCCAGCAGCTGGACAGGGTGGACTGAAGCTTTCTTT. This codes for CASSWTGWTEAFF. This rearrangement joins TRBV7-2 to TRBJ1-1; 8 nucleotides agree with TRBD1. The CDR3 sequence is 13 residues long. V dropped 4 bases and J dropped 5; count of bases not matched to a gene: 3. The germline V gene encodes CDR1 SGHTA and CDR2 FQGNSA. Looking up the rest from reference TRBV7-2 and TRBJ1-1 gives the full variable domain: GAGVSQSPSNKVTEKGKDVELRCDPISGHTALYWYRQSLGQGLEFLIYFQGNSAPDKSGLPSDRFSAERTGGSVSTLTIQRTQQEDSAVYLCASSWTGWTEAFFGQGTRLTVV.

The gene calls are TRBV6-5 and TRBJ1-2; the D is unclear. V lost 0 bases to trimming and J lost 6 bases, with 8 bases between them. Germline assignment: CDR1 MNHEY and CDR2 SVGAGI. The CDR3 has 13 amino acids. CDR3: CASSYSSGNGYTF. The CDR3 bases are TGTGCCAGCAGTTACTCGTCGGGGAATGGCTACACCTTC.

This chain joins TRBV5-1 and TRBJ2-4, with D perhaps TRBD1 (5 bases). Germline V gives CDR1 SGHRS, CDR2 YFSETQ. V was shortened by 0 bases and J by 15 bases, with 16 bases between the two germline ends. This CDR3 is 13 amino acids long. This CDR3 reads CASSLEGRAIGYF. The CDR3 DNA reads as TGCGCCAGCAGCTTGGAGGGCAGGGCCATTGGGTACTTC.

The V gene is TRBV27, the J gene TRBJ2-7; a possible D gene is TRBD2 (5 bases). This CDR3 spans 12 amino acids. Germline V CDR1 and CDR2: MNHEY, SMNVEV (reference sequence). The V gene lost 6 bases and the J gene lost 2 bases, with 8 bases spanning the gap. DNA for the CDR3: TGTGCCAGCAGAGGAGGCCCCTACGAGCAGTACTTC. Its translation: CASRGGPYEQYF.

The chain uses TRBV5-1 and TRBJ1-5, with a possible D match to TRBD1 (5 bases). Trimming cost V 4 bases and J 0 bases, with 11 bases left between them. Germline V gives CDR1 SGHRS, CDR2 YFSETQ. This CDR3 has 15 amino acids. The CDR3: CASSPDIFSNQPQHF. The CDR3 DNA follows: TGCGCCAGCAGCCCGGACATATTTAGCAATCAGCCCCAGCATTTT. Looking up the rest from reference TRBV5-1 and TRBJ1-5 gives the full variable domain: KAGVTQTPRYLIKTRGQQVTLSCSPISGHRSVSWYQQTPGQGLQFLFEYFSETQRNKGNFPGRFSGRQFSNSRSEMNVSTLELGDSALYLCASSPDIFSNQPQHFGDGTRLSIL.

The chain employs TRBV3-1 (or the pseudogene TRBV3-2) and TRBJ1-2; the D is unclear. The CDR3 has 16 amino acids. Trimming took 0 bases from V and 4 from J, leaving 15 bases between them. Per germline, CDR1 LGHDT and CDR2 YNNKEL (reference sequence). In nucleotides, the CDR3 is TGTGCCAGCAGCCAAGACCTGGGCCAGCTCTTCTATGGCTACACCTTC. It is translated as CASSQDLGQLFYGYTF.

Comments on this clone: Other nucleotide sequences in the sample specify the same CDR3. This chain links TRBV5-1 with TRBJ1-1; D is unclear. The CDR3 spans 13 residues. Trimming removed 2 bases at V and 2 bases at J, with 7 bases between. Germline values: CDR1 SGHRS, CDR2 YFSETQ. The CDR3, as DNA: TGCGCCAGCAGCTTTGGAGGAAACACTGAAGCTTTCTTT. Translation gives CASSFGGNTEAFF.

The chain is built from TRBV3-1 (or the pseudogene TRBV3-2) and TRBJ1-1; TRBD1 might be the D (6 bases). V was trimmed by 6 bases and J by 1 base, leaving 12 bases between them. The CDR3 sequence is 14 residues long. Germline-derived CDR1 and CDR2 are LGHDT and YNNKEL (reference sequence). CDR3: CASRPRTANTEAFF. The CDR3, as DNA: TGTGCCAGCAGGCCAAGGACAGCGAACACTGAAGCTTTCTTT.

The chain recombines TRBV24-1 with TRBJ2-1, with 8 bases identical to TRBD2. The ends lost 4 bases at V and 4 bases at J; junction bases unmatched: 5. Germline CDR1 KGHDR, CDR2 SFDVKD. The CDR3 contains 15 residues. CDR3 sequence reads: CATSDPGLAYNEQFF. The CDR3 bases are TGTGCCACCAGTGACCCCGGACTAGCTTACAATGAGCAGTTCTTC.

CDR3 protein: CASWRPGGLLAVTDTQYF. For the CDR3, the DNA is TGCGCCAGCTGGCGGCCAGGGGGTTTACTAGCGGTCACAGATACGCAGTATTTT. The chain employs TRBV23-1 and TRBJ2-3; tentative D call: TRBD2 (8 bases). TRBV23-1 is an ORF; its function is uncertain. V was shortened by 8 bases and J by 2 bases, with 26 bases between the two germline ends. The CDR3 is made up of 18 amino acids.

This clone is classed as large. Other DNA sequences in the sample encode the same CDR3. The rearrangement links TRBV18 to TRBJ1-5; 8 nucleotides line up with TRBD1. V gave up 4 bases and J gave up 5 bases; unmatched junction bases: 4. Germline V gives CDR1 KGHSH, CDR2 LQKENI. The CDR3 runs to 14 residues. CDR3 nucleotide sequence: TGTGCCAGCTCACTTACAGGGGGGGATCAGCCCCAGCATTTT. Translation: CASSLTGGDQPQHF.

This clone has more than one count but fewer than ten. CDR3 nucleotide sequence: TGTGCCAGCAGCTTGTTAGCAGGGAGCAATCAGCCCCAGCATTTT. Residues: CASSLLAGSNQPQHF. The rearrangement links TRBV5-6 to TRBJ1-5, with a possible D match to TRBD1 (5 bases). Trimming took 1 base from V and 1 from J, leaving 9 bases between them. Germline V gene sequence: CDR1 SGHDT, CDR2 YYEEEE. The CDR3 has 15 residues.

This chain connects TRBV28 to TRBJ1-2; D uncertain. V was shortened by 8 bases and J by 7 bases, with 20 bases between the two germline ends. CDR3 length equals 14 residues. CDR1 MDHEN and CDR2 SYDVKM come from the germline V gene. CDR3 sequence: CASYDLGGGLGYTF. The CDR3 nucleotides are TGTGCCAGCTACGACTTGGGAGGAGGTCTTGGCTACACCTTC.

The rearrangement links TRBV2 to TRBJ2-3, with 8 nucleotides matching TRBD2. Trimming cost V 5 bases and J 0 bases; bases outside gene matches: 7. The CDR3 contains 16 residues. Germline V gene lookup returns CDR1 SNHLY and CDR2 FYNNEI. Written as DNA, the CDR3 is TGTGCCAGCAGTCTACTCGGGGGGGTTAGCACAGATACGCAGTATTTT. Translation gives CASSLLGGVSTDTQYF.

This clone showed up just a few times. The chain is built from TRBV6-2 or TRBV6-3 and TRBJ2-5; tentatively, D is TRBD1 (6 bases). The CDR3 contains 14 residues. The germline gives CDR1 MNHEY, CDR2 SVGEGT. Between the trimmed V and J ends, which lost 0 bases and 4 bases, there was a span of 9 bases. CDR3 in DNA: TGTGCCAGCAGTTACTCGGGGACACCAGAGACCCAGTACTTC. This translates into CASSYSGTPETQYF.

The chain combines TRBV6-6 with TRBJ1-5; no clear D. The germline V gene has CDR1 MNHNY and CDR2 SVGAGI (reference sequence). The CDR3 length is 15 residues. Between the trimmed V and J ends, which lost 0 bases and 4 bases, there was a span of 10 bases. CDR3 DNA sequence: TGTGCCAGCAGTTACTCTGTCCTCCTTAATCAGCCCCAGCATTTT. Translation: CASSYSVLLNQPQHF.

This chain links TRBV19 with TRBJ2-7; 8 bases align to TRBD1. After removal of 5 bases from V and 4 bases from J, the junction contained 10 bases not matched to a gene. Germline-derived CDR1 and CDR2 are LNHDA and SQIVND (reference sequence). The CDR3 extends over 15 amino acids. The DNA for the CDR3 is TGTGCCAGTAGTCCGAGGACAGGGCAGGGTTACGAGCAGTACTTC. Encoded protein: CASSPRTGQGYEQYF.

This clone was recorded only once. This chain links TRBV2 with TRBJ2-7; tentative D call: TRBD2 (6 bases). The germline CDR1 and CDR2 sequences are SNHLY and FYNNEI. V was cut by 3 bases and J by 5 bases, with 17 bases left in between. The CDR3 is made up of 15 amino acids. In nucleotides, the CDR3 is TGTGCCAGCAGTGACGACCGGCAGGGAGGCGACGAGCAGTACTTC. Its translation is CASSDDRQGGDEQYF. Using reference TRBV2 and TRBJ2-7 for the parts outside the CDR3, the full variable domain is EPEVTQTPSHQVTQMGQEVILRCVPISNHLYFYWYRQILGQKVEFLVSFYNNEISEKSEIFDDQFSVERPDGSNFTLKIRSTKLEDSAMYFCASSDDRQGGDEQYFGPGTRLTVT.

CDR3 amino acids: CSAQGGETQYF. The DNA of the CDR3 is TGCAGTGCTCAGGGAGGAGAGACCCAGTACTTC. The chain combines TRBV20-1 with TRBJ2-5; D perhaps matches TRBD2 (6 bases). V lost 5 bases and J lost 4, with 8 bases in between. The CDR3 sequence is 11 residues long. Germline CDR1 is DFQATT and CDR2 is SNEGSKA (reference sequence).

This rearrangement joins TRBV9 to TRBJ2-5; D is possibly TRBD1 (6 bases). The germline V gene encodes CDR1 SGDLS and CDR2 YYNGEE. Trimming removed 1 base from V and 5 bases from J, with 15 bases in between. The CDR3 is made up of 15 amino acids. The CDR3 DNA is TGTGCCAGCAGCGTATCATCAGGAAGGGGGGAGACCCAGTACTTC. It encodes CASSVSSGRGETQYF.

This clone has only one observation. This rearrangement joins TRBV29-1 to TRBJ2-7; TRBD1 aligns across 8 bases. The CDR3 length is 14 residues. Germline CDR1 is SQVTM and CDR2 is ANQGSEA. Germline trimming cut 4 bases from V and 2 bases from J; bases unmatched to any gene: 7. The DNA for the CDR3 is TGCAGCGTTGCGACAGGGGAAAGGACCTACGAGCAGTACTTC. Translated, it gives CSVATGERTYEQYF.

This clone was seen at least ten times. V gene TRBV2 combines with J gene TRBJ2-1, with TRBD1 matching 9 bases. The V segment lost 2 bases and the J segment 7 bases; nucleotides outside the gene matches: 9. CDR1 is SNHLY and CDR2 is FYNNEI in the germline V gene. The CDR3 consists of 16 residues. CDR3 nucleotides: TGTGCCAGCAGTGAATTCCCCACCGGGACAGGGAATGAGCAGTTCTTC. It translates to CASSEFPTGTGNEQFF.

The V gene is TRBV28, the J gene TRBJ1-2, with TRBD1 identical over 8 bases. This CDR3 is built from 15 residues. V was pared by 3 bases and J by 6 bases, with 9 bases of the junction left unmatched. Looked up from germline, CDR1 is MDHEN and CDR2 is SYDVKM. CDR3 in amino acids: CASSFVDRGGDGYTF. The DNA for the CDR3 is TGTGCCAGCAGTTTTGTAGACAGGGGAGGGGATGGCTACACCTTC.

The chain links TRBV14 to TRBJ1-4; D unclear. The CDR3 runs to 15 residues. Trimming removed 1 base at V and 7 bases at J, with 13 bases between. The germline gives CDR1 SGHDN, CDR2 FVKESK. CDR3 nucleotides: TGTGCCAGCAGCCAAGTGGGCTGGACTTCTGAAAAACTGTTTTTT. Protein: CASSQVGWTSEKLFF.

Here the CDR3 reads CASSPTSRVFKNIQYF. The CDR3 DNA reads as TGCGCCAGCAGCCCTACAAGCAGGGTTTTCAAAAACATTCAGTACTTC. The chain carries TRBV5-1 and TRBJ2-4; D is possibly TRBD1 (5 bases). The CDR3 totals 16 residues. Germline loops: CDR1 SGHRS, CDR2 YFSETQ. Trimming stripped 4 bases from V and 3 bases from J, with 17 bases between.

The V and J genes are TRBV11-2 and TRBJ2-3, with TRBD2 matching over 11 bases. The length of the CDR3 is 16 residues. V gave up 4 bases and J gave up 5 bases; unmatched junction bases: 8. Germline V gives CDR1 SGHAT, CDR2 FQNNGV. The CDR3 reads CASSSRVAGGRDTQYF. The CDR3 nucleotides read TGTGCCAGCAGCTCCCGGGTAGCGGGGGGGCGAGATACGCAGTATTTT.